One sample yielded the 5 T cell receptor beta chains listed below, sequenced in a study of cytomegalovirus exposure and HLA in healthy donors. The PCR employed 60 Vbeta primers together with 13 Jbeta primers. Sequencing used immunoSEQ multiplex PCR; TCRdb keeps in-frame clones, though not all of them. The repertoire consists of roughly 72,000 clones, with 74% occurring once and the leading ten covering about an eighth. Material: PBMCs. The receptors shown here come from a human donor in good health.

The chain couples TRBV6-1 to TRBJ1-4; D might be TRBD1 (6 bases). The CDR3 is 13 residues long. The germline V gene has CDR1 MNHNS and CDR2 SASEGT. DNA of the CDR3: TGTGCTAGTACTAGGGGGTCCAATGAAAAACTGTTTTTT. It codes for CASTRGSNEKLFF.

This sequence joins TRBV28 and TRBJ1-1, with D hard to call. V was trimmed by 5 bases and J by 2 bases, leaving 12 bases between them. Germline CDR1 reads MDHEN; CDR2 reads SYDVKM. CDR3 length: 14 amino acids. The CDR3 protein is CASSPLQVNTEAFF. CDR3 bases: TGTGCCAGCAGTCCCTTACAAGTCAACACTGAAGCTTTCTTT.

This sequence joins TRBV30 and TRBJ1-2; D unresolved. From germline, CDR1 is GTSNPN and CDR2 SVGIG (reference sequence). The CDR3 totals 12 residues. The germline V and J ends were trimmed by 3 bases and 2 bases, with 7 bases remaining between them. This CDR3 is CAWSSGNYGYTF. In nucleotides, the CDR3 is TGTGCCTGGAGCTCGGGGAACTATGGCTACACCTTC.

On this clone itself: The junction departs from germline at one end; a sequencing error may be responsible. The chain is built from TRBV7-7 and TRBJ2-3, with D possibly matching TRBD2 (5 bases). The germline gives CDR1 SSHAT, CDR2 FNYEAQ (reference sequence). CDR3 length: 15 residues. The CDR3 is CASSLARGPIDTQYF. CDR3 DNA: TGTGCTAGCAGCTTAGCTCGGGGTCCGATAGATACGCAGTATTTT.

The rearrangement links TRBV10-3 to TRBJ2-7, with D uncertain. Germline-derived CDR1 and CDR2 are ENHRY and SYGVKD. The V gene lost 0 bases and the J gene lost 1 base, with 10 bases spanning the gap. The CDR3 contains 15 residues. DNA for the CDR3: TGTGCCATCAGTGAGTCGCTGGCTAGATCCTACGAGCAGTACTTC. Translation: CAISESLARSYEQYF.